These T cell receptor beta chains were read from a single sample in a study of T cell repertoires in cytomegalovirus infection. No cognate antigen is known for these TCRs. MiXCR, applied by TCRdb to the reads, yields one record per CDR3 protein. The sample has approximately 500,000 distinct CDR3 sequences, 33% seen once. The source was cultured PBMCs, collected from culture after CMV antigen stimulation. These receptors originate from a human donor in good health (CMV status not recorded). Some clones in this sample may be carry-over from other donors' samples. CDR3s include the opening cysteine and the closing phenylalanine or tryptophan. D genes are given only for firm matches. Size is stated for part of the rows, as once, few or many counts, or as a class when the clone is expanded.

D gene,clone size,V gene,J gene,CDR3 DNA,CDR3 protein
-,-,TRBV12-3/TRBV12-4,TRBJ1-5,TGTGCCAGCAGTTTAGGGTTTCAGCCCCAGCATTTT,CASSLGFQPQHF
TRBD1,-,TRBV19,TRBJ1-6,TGTGCCAGTAGCCCGGACAGGATCCGTTCACCCCTCCACTTT,CASSPDRIRSPLHF
TRBD2,-,TRBV18,TRBJ2-1,TGTGCCAGCTCACCATTCTGGACTAGCCTAGGCAATGAGCAGTTCTTC,CASSPFWTSLGNEQFF
-,-,TRBV6-2/TRBV6-3,TRBJ2-1,TGTGCCAGCAGTTACTCGGTCTTTAATGAGCAGTTCTTC,CASSYSVFNEQFF
TRBD1,-,TRBV6-1,TRBJ2-7,TGTGCCAGCAGTTCGACAGGGAATACCTACGAGCAGTACTTC,CASSSTGNTYEQYF
-,-,TRBV5-1,TRBJ2-3,TGCGCCAGCAGTCCAGTTACTTCGGGCACAGATACGCAGTATTTT,CASSPVTSGTDTQYF
TRBD2,-,TRBV6-8,TRBJ2-1,TGTGCCAGCACCCAAGCCCAACTAGCGGGAGGCACTGAGCAGTTCTTC,CASTQAQLAGGTEQFF
-,-,TRBV20-1,TRBJ2-1,TGCAGTGCTAGAGTGAGGGGGAGCTCCTACAATGAGCAGTTCTTC,CSARVRGSSYNEQFF
-,-,TRBV25-1,TRBJ1-2,TGTGCCAGCAGTGAAGAGACCGGGCCCCTAGGAGATGGCTACACCTTC,CASSEETGPLGDGYTF
-,few,TRBV7-2,TRBJ2-1,TGTGCCAGCAGCCTCGGGGAGCCAGGCAATGAGCAGTTCTTC,CASSLGEPGNEQFF
TRBD1,-,TRBV6-2/TRBV6-3,TRBJ1-1,TGTGCCAGCATCAAACAGGGGGCAGGAACTGAAGCTTTCTTT,CASIKQGAGTEAFF
-,few,TRBV12-3/TRBV12-4,TRBJ1-4,TGTGCCAGCCACTTTGGCGGACAGTCCGGGGGCCTTAATGAAAAACTGTTTTTT,CASHFGGQSGGLNEKLFF
TRBD2,-,TRBV19,TRBJ2-1,TGTGCCAGTAGTTCCGGACTAGCGGGAGACGGTGACAATGAGCAGTTCTTC,CASSSGLAGDGDNEQFF
-,few,TRBV27,TRBJ1-4,TGTGCCAGCAGTTTATGGGCAACTAATGAAAAACTGTTTTTT,CASSLWATNEKLFF
-,few,TRBV6-1,TRBJ1-2,TGTGCCAGCAGTGAAGCGTCAGGGAATTATGGCTACACCTTC,CASSEASGNYGYTF
TRBD1,few,TRBV20-1,TRBJ1-2,TGCAGTGCTCAGACAGGGACCTATGGCTACACCTTC,CSAQTGTYGYTF
-,few,TRBV2,TRBJ1-1,TGTGCCAGCAGCGGGAAACCGCTACAATCCCCTGAAGCTTTCTTT,CASSGKPLQSPEAFF
-,-,TRBV20-1,TRBJ1-5,TGCAGTGCTAGGGGACAATATAGCAATCAGCCCCAGCATTTT,CSARGQYSNQPQHF
-,-,TRBV20-1,TRBJ2-3,TGCAGTGCTTTCAGACTTGACACAGATACGCAGTATTTT,CSAFRLDTDTQYF
TRBD1,-,TRBV29-1,TRBJ1-4,TGCAGCGGTACGACAGGGACCGAAAAACTGTTTTTT,CSGTTGTEKLFF
-,few,TRBV7-2,TRBJ2-3,TGTGCCAGCAGCTCATCCCGGGGTGCAGATACGCAGTATTTT,CASSSSRGADTQYF
-,-,TRBV19,TRBJ2-6,TGTGCCAGTAGCAAAACGGGACTTCCAGTCTCTGGGGCCAACGTCCTGACTTTC,CASSKTGLPVSGANVLTF
TRBD2,-,TRBV9,TRBJ2-1,TGTGCCAGCAGCGGCGCGGGACTAGCGGGAGGGCTCGGTGAGCAGTTCTTC,CASSGAGLAGGLGEQFF
-,-,TRBV7-6,TRBJ2-7,TGTGCCAGCAGCCCAGCCGGGGAAGCCTACGAGCAGTACTTC,CASSPAGEAYEQYF
-,few,TRBV28,TRBJ1-2,TGTGCCAGCAGTTTACCCCCATACTATTACACCTTC,CASSLPPYYYTF
-,-,TRBV28,TRBJ1-2,TGTGCCAGCAGTAAAGGACAAGCTCGCTATGGCTACACCTTC,CASSKGQARYGYTF
-,few,TRBV2,TRBJ2-1,TGTGCCAGCAGTGAACTGGGCTTGGGTTACAATGAGCAGTTCTTC,CASSELGLGYNEQFF
-,few,TRBV6-2/TRBV6-3,TRBJ2-1,TGTGCCAGCAGTAGACCCCCTAGTCATGAGCAGTTCTTC,CASSRPPSHEQFF
-,many,TRBV7-2,TRBJ1-5,TGTGCCAGCACCACCCAAGCGGGCGGTGGCAATCAGCCCCAGCATTTT,CASTTQAGGGNQPQHF
-,few,TRBV7-2,TRBJ1-4,TGTGCCAGCAGCTTAGCGCGTGTTGAAAAACTGTTTTTT,CASSLARVEKLFF
-,-,TRBV7-2,TRBJ1-2,TGTGCCAGCAGCTTACTAGGGGAAGGGGGCTACACCTTC,CASSLLGEGGYTF
-,-,TRBV20-1,TRBJ1-1,TGCAGTGCTAGAGGACACCACATGAACACTGAAGCTTTCTTT,CSARGHHMNTEAFF
TRBD2,few,TRBV7-9,TRBJ2-7,TGTGCCAGCAGCTATCTAGCGGCCTACGAGCAGTACTTC,CASSYLAAYEQYF
TRBD2,-,TRBV12-3/TRBV12-4,TRBJ2-1,TGTGCCAGCAGTCTCGGTGCGGGAGGGCCCAGGGATGAGCAGTTCTTC,CASSLGAGGPRDEQFF
TRBD2,-,TRBV12-3/TRBV12-4,TRBJ2-4,TGTGCCAGCAGTTTCCCGACTAGCGGGAGGGGCGACATTCAGTACTTC,CASSFPTSGRGDIQYF
-,-,TRBV25-1,TRBJ1-2,TGTGCCAGCAGTGATGGGGGAAGGGGGTATGGCTACACCTTC,CASSDGGRGYGYTF
-,-,TRBV28,TRBJ1-1,TGTGCCAGCAGTTTGGGTAGTCGGAACACTGAAGCTTTCTTT,CASSLGSRNTEAFF
-,many,TRBV7-6,TRBJ2-6,TGTGCCAGCAGCTTAGTGGCACTGTCGGAGGCGGGGGCCAACGTCCTGACTTTC,CASSLVALSEAGANVLTF
TRBD1,few,TRBV7-2,TRBJ2-1,TGTGCCAGCAGCACGGGACAGGGTCCCTACAATGAGCAGTTCTTC,CASSTGQGPYNEQFF
-,many,TRBV7-2,TRBJ2-3,TGTGCCAGCAGCTCTGGGGGTTCGGCAGATACGCAGTATTTT,CASSSGGSADTQYF